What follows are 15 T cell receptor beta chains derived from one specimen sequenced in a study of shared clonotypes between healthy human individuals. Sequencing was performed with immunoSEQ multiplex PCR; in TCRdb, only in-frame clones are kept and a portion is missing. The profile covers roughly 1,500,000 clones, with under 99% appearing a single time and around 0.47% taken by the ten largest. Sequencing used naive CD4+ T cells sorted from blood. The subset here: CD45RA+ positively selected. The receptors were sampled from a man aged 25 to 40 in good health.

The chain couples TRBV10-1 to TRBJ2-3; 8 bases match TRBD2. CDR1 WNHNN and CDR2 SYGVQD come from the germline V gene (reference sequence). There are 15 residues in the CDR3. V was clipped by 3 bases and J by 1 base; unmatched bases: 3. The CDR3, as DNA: TGCGCCAGCAGTGATTGGCGGGAGGGCACAGATACGCAGTATTTT. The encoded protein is CASSDWREGTDTQYF.

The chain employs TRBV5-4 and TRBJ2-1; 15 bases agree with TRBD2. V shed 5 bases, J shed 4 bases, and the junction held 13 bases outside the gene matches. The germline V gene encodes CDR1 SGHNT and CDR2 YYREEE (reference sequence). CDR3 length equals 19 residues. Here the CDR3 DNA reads TGTGCCAGCAGTACGCCAGGACTAGCGGGAGGGCCGAATTACAATGAGCAGTTCTTC. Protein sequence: CASSTPGLAGGPNYNEQFF.

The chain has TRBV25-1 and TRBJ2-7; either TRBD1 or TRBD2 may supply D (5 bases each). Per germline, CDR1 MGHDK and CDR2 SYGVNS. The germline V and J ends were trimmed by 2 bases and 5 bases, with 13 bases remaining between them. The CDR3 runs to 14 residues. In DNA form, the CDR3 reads TGTGCCAGCAGTGAAGTAGGGGAGAGACACGAGCAGTACTTC. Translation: CASSEVGERHEQYF.

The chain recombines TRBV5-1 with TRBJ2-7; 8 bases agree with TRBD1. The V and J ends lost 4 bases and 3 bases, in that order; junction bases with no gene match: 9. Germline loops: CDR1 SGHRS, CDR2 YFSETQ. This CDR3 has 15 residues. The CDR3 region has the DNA TGCGCCAGCAGCAGCCGGACAGGGCACGTCTACGAGCAGTACTTC. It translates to CASSSRTGHVYEQYF.

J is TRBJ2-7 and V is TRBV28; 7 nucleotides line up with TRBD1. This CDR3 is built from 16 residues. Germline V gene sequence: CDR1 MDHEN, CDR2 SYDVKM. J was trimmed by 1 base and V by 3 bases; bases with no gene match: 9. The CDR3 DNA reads TGTGCCAGCAGTTTTTTAGGGGGCCGAGTGTCCTACGAGCAGTACTTC. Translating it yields CASSFLGGRVSYEQYF.

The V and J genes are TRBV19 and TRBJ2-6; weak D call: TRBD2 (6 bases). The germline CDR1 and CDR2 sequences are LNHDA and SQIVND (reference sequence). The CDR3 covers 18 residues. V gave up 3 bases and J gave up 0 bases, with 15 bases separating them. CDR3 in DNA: TGTGCCAGTAGTATTTGGGGGGTCGGAGGCTCTGGGGCCAACGTCCTGACTTTC. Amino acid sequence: CASSIWGVGGSGANVLTF.

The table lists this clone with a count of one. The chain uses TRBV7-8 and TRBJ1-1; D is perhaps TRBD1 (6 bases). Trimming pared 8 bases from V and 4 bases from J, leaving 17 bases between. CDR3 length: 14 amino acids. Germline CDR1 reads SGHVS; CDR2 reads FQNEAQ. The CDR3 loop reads CASHRDTLSTEAFF. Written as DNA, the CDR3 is TGTGCCAGCCACAGGGACACGCTATCCACTGAAGCTTTCTTT.

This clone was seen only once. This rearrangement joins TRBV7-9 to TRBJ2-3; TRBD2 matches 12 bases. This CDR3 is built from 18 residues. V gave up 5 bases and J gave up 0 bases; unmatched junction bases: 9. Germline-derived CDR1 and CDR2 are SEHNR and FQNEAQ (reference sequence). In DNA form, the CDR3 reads TGTGCCAGCAGCCTGACTAGCGGGAGAGGGACTAGCACAGATACGCAGTATTTT. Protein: CASSLTSGRGTSTDTQYF.

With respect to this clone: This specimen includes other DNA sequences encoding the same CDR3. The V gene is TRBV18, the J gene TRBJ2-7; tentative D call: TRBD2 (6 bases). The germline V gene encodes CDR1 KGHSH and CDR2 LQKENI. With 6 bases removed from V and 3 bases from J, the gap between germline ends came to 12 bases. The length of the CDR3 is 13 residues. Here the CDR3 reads CASSPGSNYEQYF. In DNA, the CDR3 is TGTGCCAGCTCCCCCGGGAGTAACTACGAGCAGTACTTC.

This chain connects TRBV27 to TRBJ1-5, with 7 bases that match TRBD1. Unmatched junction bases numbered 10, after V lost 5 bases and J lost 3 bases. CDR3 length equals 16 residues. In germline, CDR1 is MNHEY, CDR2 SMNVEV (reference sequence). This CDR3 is CASSSRWDRANQPQHF. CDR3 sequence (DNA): TGTGCCAGCAGTAGTAGATGGGACAGAGCCAATCAGCCCCAGCATTTT.

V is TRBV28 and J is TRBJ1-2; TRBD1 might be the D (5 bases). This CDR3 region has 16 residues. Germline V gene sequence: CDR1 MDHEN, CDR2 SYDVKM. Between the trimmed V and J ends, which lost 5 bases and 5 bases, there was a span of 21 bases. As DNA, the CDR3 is TGTGCCAGCAGTCCCCCAGGGTCAAAGTTAACTTATGGCTACACCTTC. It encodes CASSPPGSKLTYGYTF.

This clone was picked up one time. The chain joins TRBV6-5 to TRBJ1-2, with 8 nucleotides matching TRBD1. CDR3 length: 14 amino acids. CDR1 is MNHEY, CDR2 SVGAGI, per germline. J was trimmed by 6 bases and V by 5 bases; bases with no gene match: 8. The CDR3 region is CASSPQGARNGYTF. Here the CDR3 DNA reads TGTGCCAGCAGTCCTCAGGGGGCACGGAATGGCTACACCTTC.

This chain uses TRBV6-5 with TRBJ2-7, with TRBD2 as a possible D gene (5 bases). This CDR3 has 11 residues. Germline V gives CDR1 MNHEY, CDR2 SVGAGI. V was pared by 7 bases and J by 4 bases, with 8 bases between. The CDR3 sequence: CASTSGYEQYF. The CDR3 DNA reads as TGTGCCAGCACGAGCGGTTACGAGCAGTACTTC.

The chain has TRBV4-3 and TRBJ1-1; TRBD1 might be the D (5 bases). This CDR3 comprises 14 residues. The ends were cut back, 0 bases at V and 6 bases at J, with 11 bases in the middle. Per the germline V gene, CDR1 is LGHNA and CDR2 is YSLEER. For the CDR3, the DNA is TGCGCCAGCAGCCAAGATGGGGGGTCGGCTGAAGCTTTCTTT. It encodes CASSQDGGSAEAFF.

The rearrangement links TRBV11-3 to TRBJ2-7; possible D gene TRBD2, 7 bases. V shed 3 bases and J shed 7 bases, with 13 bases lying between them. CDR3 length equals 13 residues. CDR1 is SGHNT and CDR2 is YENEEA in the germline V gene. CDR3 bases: TGTGCCAGCAGCTTGAGGGGGGGCTCTGAGCAGTACTTC. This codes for CASSLRGGSEQYF.